The T cell receptor beta chain under discussion was sequenced for a study of CD8+ T cells in alopecia areata. This clone was counted between two and nine times. Its matching antigen is unknown. From germline, CDR1 is MGHDK and CDR2 SYGVNS. The CDR3 consists of 12 residues. Trimming removed 6 bases from V and 2 bases from J, with 7 bases in between. General observations from the study: Higher clonality than in normal scalp was seen in lesional scalp, especially alopecia totalis/universalis.

As the sequencing template, cDNA was produced by extracting RNA and reverse transcribing it. Libraries were prepared by immunoSEQ multiplex PCR; TCRdb keeps only in-frame clonotypes and omits some of them. The table includes about 150,000 clones, approximately 60% detected once. The sequencing input was CD8+ T cells sorted from blood. This TCR was sampled from a human donor in good health. This chain links TRBV25-1 with TRBJ2-5; D unclear. The CDR3: CASRGVQETQYF. The CDR3 DNA follows: TGTGCCAGCAGGGGTGTACAAGAGACCCAGTACTTC.